A single sample gave rise to the 11 T cell receptor beta chains below, sequenced in a study of T cells in Graves' hyperthyroidism and ophthalmopathy. Researchers took RNA transcripts and amplified the TCR beta CDR3 regions from them. The HTBI primer set drove a first-round RT-PCR of the TCR CDR3. TCRdb ran MiXCR on the multiplex PCR reads and lists one entry per CDR3 protein. The top ten hold around 28% of the sample, which has around 260,000 distinct CDR3 sequences, under 30% seen once. Material: blood. These TCRs come from a man between 35 and 55 years old with Graves' hyperthyroidism that later progressed to Graves' ophthalmopathy.

This clonotype was recorded at least ten times. The chain joins TRBV9 to TRBJ2-5; 11 bases are shared with TRBD1. The ends lost 4 bases at V and 4 bases at J; junction bases unmatched: 6. Looked up from germline, CDR1 is SGDLS and CDR2 is YYNGEE. This CDR3 is 15 amino acids long. The CDR3 nucleotides read TGTGCCAGCAGCCCAGCCGGGACAGGGGGAGAGACCCAGTACTTC. Translation: CASSPAGTGGETQYF.

This clonotype was seen ten or more times. The genes are TRBV4-1 and TRBJ1-1, with 9 bases lining up with TRBD1. The CDR3 spans 18 residues. Looked up from germline, CDR1 is MGHRA and CDR2 is YSYEKL. V shed 1 base, J shed 8 bases, and the junction held 17 bases outside the gene matches. The CDR3 reads CASSQGRAGDRGRVEAFF. For the CDR3, the DNA is TGCGCCAGCAGCCAAGGACGAGCCGGCGACAGGGGGAGGGTAGAAGCTTTCTTT.

This clonotype showed up just a few times. This chain links TRBV28 with TRBJ2-7; D is perhaps TRBD1 (5 bases). Germline CDR1 and CDR2: MDHEN and SYDVKM. CDR3 size: 15 residues. Trimming left V 8 bases short and J 0 bases short, with 17 bases between. In DNA form, the CDR3 reads TGTGCCAGCGGCACCAGGGTTGTTCTCTCCTACGAGCAGTACTTC. Protein product: CASGTRVVLSYEQYF.

The chain couples TRBV6-2 or TRBV6-3 to TRBJ2-7; D not certain. V was cut by 6 bases and J by 7 bases, with 10 bases left in between. Germline V gives CDR1 MNHEY, CDR2 SVGEGT. CDR3 length: 11 amino acids. The CDR3 DNA reads as TGTGCCAGCAGCCCTGCGTGGGAGCAGTACTTC. Translating gives CASSPAWEQYF.

In this sample, this clonotype turned up many times. CDR3 loop: CASSLPGVQETQYF. The CDR3 coding sequence is TGTGCCAGCAGCCTTCCTGGCGTCCAGGAGACCCAGTACTTC. The genes are TRBV28 and TRBJ2-5; D unclear. Between the trimmed V and J ends, which lost 6 bases and 5 bases, there was a span of 16 bases. This CDR3 contains 14 residues. Per germline, CDR1 MDHEN and CDR2 SYDVKM. Together with reference TRBV28 and TRBJ2-5, the CDR3 gives the full variable domain: DVKVTQSSRYLVKRTGEKVFLECVQDMDHENMFWYRQDPGLGLRLIYFSYDVKMKEKGDIPEGYSVSREKKERFSLILESASTNQTSMYLCASSLPGVQETQYFGPGTRLLVL.

This clonotype was counted ten times or more. The rearrangement uses TRBV20-1 and TRBJ2-7; a weak D match, TRBD1 (5 bases). Trimming removed 4 bases at V and 6 bases at J, with 10 bases between. Per the germline V gene, CDR1 is DFQATT and CDR2 is SNEGSKA (reference sequence). The CDR3 is 11 residues long. This chain's CDR3 is CSANTGLEQYF. CDR3 sequence (DNA): TGCAGTGCTAACACAGGTCTCGAGCAGTACTTC.

This chain joins TRBV27 and TRBJ2-7; 9 positions agree with TRBD2. CDR3 length: 20 residues. CDR1 MNHEY and CDR2 SMNVEV come from the germline V gene (reference sequence). Losses at the gene ends were 2 bases for V and 2 bases for J; bases not matched to a gene: 19. CDR3 sequence reads: CASSLIGPSGALPSTYEQYF. DNA for the CDR3: TGTGCCAGCAGTTTAATCGGTCCTAGCGGGGCCCTACCCTCTACCTACGAGCAGTACTTC.

This clonotype has just a few counts. J is TRBJ1-1 and V is TRBV6-5; the D is unclear. This CDR3 contains 14 residues. The germline V gene has CDR1 MNHEY and CDR2 SVGAGI. V lost 5 bases and J lost 0, with 10 bases in between. In nucleotides, the CDR3 is TGTGCCAGCAGTAGAGGACCTCTGAACACTGAAGCTTTCTTT. Translated: CASSRGPLNTEAFF.

This clonotype has at least ten counts. This rearrangement joins TRBV19 to TRBJ1-1; 8 nucleotides align to TRBD1. The CDR3 totals 14 residues. The ends lost 3 bases at V and 1 base at J; junction bases unmatched: 1. Germline lookup yields CDR1 LNHDA and CDR2 SQIVND (reference sequence). CDR3 protein: CASSIGQGNTEAFF. The CDR3 region has the DNA TGTGCCAGTAGTATTGGACAGGGGAACACTGAAGCTTTCTTT. The complete variable domain, with remaining parts taken from reference TRBV19 and TRBJ1-1, reads DGGITQSPKYLFRKEGQNVTLSCEQNLNHDAMYWYRQDPGQGLRLIYYSQIVNDFQKGDIAEGYSVSREKKESFPLTVTSAQKNPTAFYLCASSIGQGNTEAFFGQGTRLTVV.

This clonotype was counted ten times or more. The V gene is TRBV7-8, the J gene TRBJ1-2; 8 bases map to TRBD1. With V trimmed by 5 bases and J by 3 bases, 8 bases remained unmatched. Germline V gene data show CDR1 as SGHVS and CDR2 as FQNEAQ. The CDR3 is made up of 15 amino acids. CDR3 DNA: TGTGCCAGCAGCCAAGATCAGGACAGGGACTATGGCTACACCTTC. Its translation is CASSQDQDRDYGYTF.

Ten or more counts support this clonotype. Lacking the conserved final phenylalanine or tryptophan, this CDR3 likely reflects a read error. J is TRBJ2-7 and V is TRBV12-3 or TRBV12-4, with no clear D. This CDR3 is 14 amino acids long. V was clipped by 3 bases and J by 3 bases, with 12 bases between them. The CDR3 sequence: CASSFSAGNYEQYI. The CDR3 DNA reads TGTGCCAGCAGTTTTTCCGCAGGAAACTACGAGCAGTACATC.